This entry lists 3 T cell receptor beta chains sequenced from one sample in a study of blood T cell repertoires in COVID-19. Data came from immunoSEQ multiplex PCR; TCRdb stores just in-frame clones and leaves some out. The sample contains some 120,000 clones, approximately 86% of which appear only once. Sequencing was done on a sample of peripheral blood. These receptors were taken from a man aged 35-49 years with acute or convalescent COVID-19.

There are a few counts of this clone. V usage is TRBV5-5 and J usage is TRBJ1-4, with a possible D match to TRBD1 (5 bases). CDR3 length: 14 amino acids. Germline values: CDR1 SGHKS, CDR2 YYEKEE (reference sequence). Between the trimmed V and J ends, which lost 7 bases and 7 bases, there was a span of 17 bases. CDR3 protein: CASGRRGDGEKLFF. CDR3 DNA sequence: TGTGCCAGCGGGAGGAGGGGCGACGGTGAAAAACTGTTTTTT.

The chain couples TRBV19 to TRBJ1-6; D remains ambiguous. V lost 3 bases to trimming and J lost 0 bases, with 6 bases between them. The CDR3 is made up of 15 amino acids. Germline assignment: CDR1 LNHDA and CDR2 SQIVND (reference sequence). CDR3 nucleotides: TGTGCCAGTAGTATCCAGGACTCCTATAATTCACCCCTCCACTTT. Translating it yields CASSIQDSYNSPLHF. Full variable domain (remainder filled in from reference TRBV19 and TRBJ1-6): DGGITQSPKYLFRKEGQNVTLSCEQNLNHDAMYWYRQDPGQGLRLIYYSQIVNDFQKGDIAEGYSVSREKKESFPLTVTSAQKNPTAFYLCASSIQDSYNSPLHFGNGTRLTVT.

This clone was found once. The chain employs TRBV19 and TRBJ1-5; no definite D call. Trimming took 7 bases from V and 4 from J, leaving 8 bases between them. Germline lookup yields CDR1 LNHDA and CDR2 SQIVND (reference sequence). The CDR3 totals 12 residues. In nucleotides, the CDR3 is TGTGCCAGTACCGCTACGAATCAGCCCCAGCATTTT. As protein: CASTATNQPQHF.